The 4 T cell receptor beta chains below all came from one sample that was sequenced in a study of shared clonotypes between healthy human individuals. Sequencing used immunoSEQ multiplex PCR; TCRdb keeps in-frame clones, though not all of them. Of approximately 2.1 million clones in the sample, 90% to 95% were seen once. What was sequenced was naive CD4+ T cells from PBMCs. The sample's subset: CD45RA+ positively selected. The receptors here all came from a man aged 18 to 30 in good health. Some clones in this sample may be carry-over from other donors' samples.

The chain recombines TRBV30 with TRBJ1-4; 8 nucleotides agree with TRBD1. Looked up from germline, CDR1 is GTSNPN and CDR2 is SVGIG (reference sequence). J was trimmed by 3 bases and V by 2 bases; bases with no gene match: 5. The CDR3 is 15 amino acids. CDR3 loop: CAWSRQGWANEKLFF. In DNA form, the CDR3 reads TGTGCCTGGAGTCGACAGGGGTGGGCTAATGAAAAACTGTTTTTT.

The CDR3 here is CAWSPQTVQYF. In DNA, the CDR3 is TGTGCCTGGAGCCCGCAGACGGTGCAGTACTTC. The V call is TRBV30, the J call TRBJ2-7, with no clear D. V was cut by 3 bases and J by 9 bases, with 12 bases left in between. The CDR3 length is 11 residues. Germline CDR1 is GTSNPN and CDR2 is SVGIG (reference sequence).

The chain combines TRBV9 with TRBJ1-3; D unresolved. CDR3 size: 13 residues. Looked up from germline, CDR1 is SGDLS and CDR2 is YYNGEE. V lost 4 bases and J 7 bases, leaving 12 bases between the germline ends. CDR3 region: CASSPLTPNTIYF. In DNA, the CDR3 is TGTGCCAGCAGCCCGTTGACCCCTAACACCATATATTTT.

The gene calls are TRBV5-1 and TRBJ1-1; D is possibly TRBD1 (5 bases). CDR1 is SGHRS and CDR2 is YFSETQ in the germline V gene. Trimming pared 0 bases from V and 4 bases from J, leaving 13 bases between. The CDR3 sequence is 15 residues long. Written as DNA, the CDR3 is TGCGCCAGCAGCTTGGCCGTCTTGGGGGTCACTGAAGCTTTCTTT. This translates into CASSLAVLGVTEAFF.